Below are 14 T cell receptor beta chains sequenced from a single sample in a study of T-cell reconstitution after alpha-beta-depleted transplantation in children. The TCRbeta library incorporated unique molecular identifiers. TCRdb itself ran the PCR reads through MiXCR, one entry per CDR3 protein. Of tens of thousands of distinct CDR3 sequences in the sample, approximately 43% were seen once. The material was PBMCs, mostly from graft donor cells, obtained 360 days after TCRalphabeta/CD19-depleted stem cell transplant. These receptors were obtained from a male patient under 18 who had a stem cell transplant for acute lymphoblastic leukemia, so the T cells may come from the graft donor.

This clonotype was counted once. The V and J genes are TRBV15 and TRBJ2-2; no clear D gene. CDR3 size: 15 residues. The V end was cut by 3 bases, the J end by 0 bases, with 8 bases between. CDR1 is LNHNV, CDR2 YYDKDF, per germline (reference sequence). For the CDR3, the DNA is TGTGCCACCAGCAGCGCATACCCGAACACCGGGGAGCTGTTTTTT. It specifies CATSSAYPNTGELFF.

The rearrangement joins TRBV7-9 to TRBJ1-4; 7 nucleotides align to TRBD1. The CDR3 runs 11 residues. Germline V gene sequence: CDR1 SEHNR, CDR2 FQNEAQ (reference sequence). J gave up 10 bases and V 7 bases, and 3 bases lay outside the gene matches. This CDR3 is CASTTGVKLFF. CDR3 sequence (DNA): TGTGCCAGCACCACAGGGGTAAAACTGTTTTTT.

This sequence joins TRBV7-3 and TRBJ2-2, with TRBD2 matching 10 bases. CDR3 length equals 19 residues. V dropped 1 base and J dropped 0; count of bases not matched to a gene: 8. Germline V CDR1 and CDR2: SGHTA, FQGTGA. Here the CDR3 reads CASSLRLAGDAANTGELFF. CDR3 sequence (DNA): TGTGCCAGCAGCTTAAGGCTAGCGGGGGACGCGGCGAACACCGGGGAGCTGTTTTTT. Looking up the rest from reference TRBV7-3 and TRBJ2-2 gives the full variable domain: GAGVSQTPSNKVTEKGKYVELRCDPISGHTALYWYRQSLGQGPEFLIYFQGTGAADDSGLPNDRFFAVRPEGSVSTLKIQRTERGDSAVYLCASSLRLAGDAANTGELFFGEGSRLTVL.

The CDR3 sequence: CASSQEGILDTQYF. The DNA for the CDR3 is TGTGCCAGCAGCCAAGAGGGAATCCTAGATACGCAGTATTTT. The chain is built from TRBV3-1 and TRBJ2-3; D is ambiguous. V lost 0 bases and J 5 bases, leaving 9 bases between the germline ends. This CDR3 contains 14 residues. The germline CDR1 and CDR2 sequences are LGHDT and YNNKEL (reference sequence).

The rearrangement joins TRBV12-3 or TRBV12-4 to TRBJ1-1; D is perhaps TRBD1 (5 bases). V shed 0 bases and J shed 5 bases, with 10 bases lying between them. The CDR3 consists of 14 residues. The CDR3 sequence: CASSLARGITEAFF. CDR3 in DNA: TGTGCCAGCAGTTTAGCGCGGGGGATTACTGAAGCTTTCTTT.

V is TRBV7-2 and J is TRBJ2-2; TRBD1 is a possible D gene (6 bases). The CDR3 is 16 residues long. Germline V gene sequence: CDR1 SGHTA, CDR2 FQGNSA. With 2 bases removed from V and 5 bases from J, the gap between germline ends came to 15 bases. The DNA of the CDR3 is TGTGCCAGCAGCTTATCCCGGACAGCCCATACCGGGGAGCTGTTTTTT. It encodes CASSLSRTAHTGELFF.

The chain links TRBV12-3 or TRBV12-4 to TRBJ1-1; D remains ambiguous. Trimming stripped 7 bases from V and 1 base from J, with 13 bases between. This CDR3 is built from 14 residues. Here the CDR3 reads CASTQRSGNTEAFF. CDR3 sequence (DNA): TGTGCCAGCACCCAGAGGTCGGGGAACACTGAAGCTTTCTTT.

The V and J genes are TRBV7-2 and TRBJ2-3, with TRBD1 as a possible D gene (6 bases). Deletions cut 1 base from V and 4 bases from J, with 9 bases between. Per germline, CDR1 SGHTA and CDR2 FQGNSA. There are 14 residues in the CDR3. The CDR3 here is CASSLDGGADTQYF. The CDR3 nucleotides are TGTGCCAGCAGCTTAGATGGGGGCGCAGATACGCAGTATTTT.

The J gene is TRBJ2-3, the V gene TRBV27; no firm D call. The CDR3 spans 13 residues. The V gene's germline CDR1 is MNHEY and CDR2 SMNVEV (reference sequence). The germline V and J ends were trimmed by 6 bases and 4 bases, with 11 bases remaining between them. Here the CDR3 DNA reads TGTGCCAGCAGATGGGCTTGGTCAGATACGCAGTATTTT. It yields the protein CASRWAWSDTQYF.

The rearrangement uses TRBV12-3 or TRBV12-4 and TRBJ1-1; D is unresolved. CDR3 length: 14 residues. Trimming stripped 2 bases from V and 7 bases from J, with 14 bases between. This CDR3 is CASSLRRLSGEAFF. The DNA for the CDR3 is TGTGCCAGCAGTTTACGCCGGCTCTCAGGTGAAGCTTTCTTT.

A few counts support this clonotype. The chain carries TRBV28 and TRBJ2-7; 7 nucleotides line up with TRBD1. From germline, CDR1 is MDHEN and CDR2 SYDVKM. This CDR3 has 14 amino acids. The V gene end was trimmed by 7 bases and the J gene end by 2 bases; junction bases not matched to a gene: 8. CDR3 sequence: CASTKQGPPYEQYF. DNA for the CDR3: TGTGCCAGCACCAAACAGGGGCCTCCCTACGAGCAGTACTTC.

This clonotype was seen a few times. The CDR3 DNA follows: TGCAGCGTTGAAGGGGACAGGGAATCCTACGAGCAGTACTTC. This gives the protein CSVEGDRESYEQYF. The V and J genes are TRBV29-1 and TRBJ2-7, with 9 bases aligning to TRBD1. Germline CDR1 reads SQVTM; CDR2 reads ANQGSEA. The CDR3 sequence is 14 residues long. Unmatched junction bases numbered 2, after V lost 1 base and J lost 1 base.

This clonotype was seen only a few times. This CDR3 reads CASSLAQGQRFPYEQYF. DNA for the CDR3: TGTGCCAGCAGCTTAGCCCAGGGACAGCGTTTTCCCTACGAGCAGTACTTC. The chain recombines TRBV7-6 with TRBJ2-7, with 7 bases aligning to TRBD1. Germline lookup yields CDR1 SGHVS and CDR2 FNYEAQ. Trimming at V came to 0 bases and at J to 2 bases, leaving 10 bases not matched to a gene. This CDR3 spans 17 amino acids.

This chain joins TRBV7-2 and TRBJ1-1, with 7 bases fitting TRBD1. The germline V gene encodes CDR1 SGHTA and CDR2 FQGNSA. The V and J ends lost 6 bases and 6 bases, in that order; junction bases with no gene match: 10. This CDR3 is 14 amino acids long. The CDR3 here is CASSSGWQGAEAFF. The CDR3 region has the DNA TGTGCCAGCAGTAGTGGGTGGCAGGGGGCTGAAGCTTTCTTT.